This T cell receptor beta chain appears in the sequencing data of a study of cytomegalovirus exposure and HLA in healthy donors. Whole-study results and caveats: In an earlier analysis, about 90% or about 30%: the productive usage of most TCR beta V segments.

Germline CDR1 and CDR2: SGDLS and YYNGEE. The CDR3 is 14 residues long. Trimming shortened V by 3 bases and J by 0 bases, and 7 bases separated the two germline ends. This clone was seen only once. Its antigen is unknown. PCR amplification relied on 60 Vbeta primers (plus 13 Jbeta primers). Profiling relied on immunoSEQ multiplex PCR, and the TCRdb table lists in-frame clones only, not all of them. The data hold 130,000 or so clones, with about 76% observed a single time. The source of this sequence is a man between 35 and 55 years old in good health and CMV-seropositive. This chain uses TRBV9 with TRBJ1-3; unclear D gene. The sample comprised PBMCs. This CDR3 is CASSGDNSGNTIYF. The CDR3 DNA is TGTGCCAGCAGCGGCGACAACTCTGGAAACACCATATATTTT.